The 19 T cell receptor beta chains reported below all come from one sample, sequenced in a study of shared clonotypes between healthy human individuals. Sequencing used immunoSEQ multiplex PCR; TCRdb keeps in-frame clones, though not all of them. The sample contains roughly 1 million clones, approximately 72% of which appear only once. The sequencing sample was made of memory CD4+ T cells sorted from blood. Regarding subset: CD45RA-negative fraction. These receptors all stem from a man between 18 and 29 years old in good health.

The rearrangement joins TRBV11-2 to TRBJ2-5, with D tentatively TRBD1 or TRBD2 (5 bases each). V gave up 0 bases and J gave up 0 bases, with 8 bases separating them. Germline V gene lookup returns CDR1 SGHAT and CDR2 FQNNGV. The CDR3 length is 15 residues. The CDR3 DNA follows: TGTGCCAGCAGCTTAGAGGGGACGTACCAAGAGACCCAGTACTTC. It specifies CASSLEGTYQETQYF.

There are a few counts of this clone. The rearrangement links TRBV5-4 to TRBJ2-3, with TRBD1 identical over 7 bases. This CDR3 is 14 amino acids long. V gave up 4 bases and J gave up 6 bases; unmatched junction bases: 8. CDR1 and CDR2 (germline): SGHNT, YYREEE (reference sequence). CDR3 protein: CASSTPTGSDTQYF. The CDR3 DNA reads as TGTGCCAGCAGCACCCCGACAGGGTCTGATACGCAGTATTTT. Full variable domain (remainder filled in from reference TRBV5-4 and TRBJ2-3): ETGVTQSPTHLIKTRGQQVTLRCSSQSGHNTVSWYQQALGQGPQFIFQYYREEENGRGNFPPRFSGLQFPNYSSELNVNALELDDSALYLCASSTPTGSDTQYFGPGTRLTVL.

The J gene is TRBJ2-1, the V gene TRBV7-8; TRBD1 is a possible D gene (5 bases). Trimming took 5 bases from V and 6 from J, leaving 11 bases between them. This CDR3 has 13 amino acids. The germline V gene has CDR1 SGHVS and CDR2 FQNEAQ. CDR3 bases: TGTGCCAGCAGCCGAGGACAACTCAATGAGCAGTTCTTC. Translation gives CASSRGQLNEQFF.

V usage is TRBV7-9 and J usage is TRBJ2-7; D remains ambiguous. The CDR3 is 16 residues long. The V end was cut by 1 base, the J end by 7 bases, with 20 bases between. From germline, CDR1 is SEHNR and CDR2 FQNEAQ (reference sequence). CDR3 sequence reads: CASSLGSTVMKEEQYF. The CDR3, as DNA: TGTGCCAGCAGCTTAGGGTCGACGGTTATGAAGGAGGAGCAGTACTTC.

The V gene is TRBV28, the J gene TRBJ2-3; weak D call: TRBD2 (6 bases). CDR1 MDHEN and CDR2 SYDVKM come from the germline V gene. V was clipped by 5 bases and J by 7 bases, with 10 bases between them. This CDR3 comprises 12 residues. This CDR3 reads CASSPGLHTQYF. In DNA form, the CDR3 reads TGTGCCAGCAGTCCGGGACTGCATACGCAGTATTTT.

This chain's CDR3 is CASTGTSYEQYF. CDR3 DNA sequence: TGCGCCAGTACCGGGACATCCTACGAGCAGTACTTC. The V and J genes are TRBV5-1 and TRBJ2-7; tentative D call: TRBD1 (6 bases). Germline values: CDR1 SGHRS, CDR2 YFSETQ. The CDR3 covers 12 residues. Trimming took off 8 bases at V and 1 base at J, with 10 bases between the two ends. The whole variable domain, filled in from reference TRBV5-1 and TRBJ2-7, reads KAGVTQTPRYLIKTRGQQVTLSCSPISGHRSVSWYQQTPGQGLQFLFEYFSETQRNKGNFPGRFSGRQFSNSRSEMNVSTLELGDSALYLCASTGTSYEQYFGPGTRLTVT.

J is TRBJ2-4 and V is TRBV6-1; 7 nucleotides match TRBD1. With V trimmed by 6 bases and J by 7 bases, 6 bases remained unmatched. The germline V gene has CDR1 MNHNS and CDR2 SASEGT. The CDR3 runs 13 residues. The CDR3 protein is CASREQGTNIQYF. CDR3 sequence (DNA): TGTGCCAGCAGGGAACAGGGGACGAACATTCAGTACTTC.

This clone was seen only once. The chain links TRBV6-5 to TRBJ2-7; D gene ambiguous. The V end lost 0 bases, the J end lost 9 bases, and 12 bases lay between the germline ends. Germline V gene sequence: CDR1 MNHEY, CDR2 SVGAGI. CDR3 length: 13 residues. CDR3 DNA: TGTGCCAGCAGTTACTCGGGTCAAATCGGGCAGTACTTC. Residues: CASSYSGQIGQYF.

The chain carries TRBV6-1 and TRBJ1-1; the match to TRBD1 covers 7 bases. J gave up 4 bases and V 7 bases, and 6 bases lay outside the gene matches. Germline lookup yields CDR1 MNHNS and CDR2 SASEGT. The CDR3 length is 13 residues. The CDR3 coding sequence is TGTGCCAGCACTGAGACAGGGTTCACTGAAGCTTTCTTT. Translated, it gives CASTETGFTEAFF.

The rearrangement links TRBV2 to TRBJ2-5; 8 bases are shared with TRBD2. The CDR3 loop spans 13 amino acids. Losses at the gene ends were 1 base for V and 5 bases for J; bases not matched to a gene: 0. The germline V gene has CDR1 SNHLY and CDR2 FYNNEI. The DNA of the CDR3 is TGTGCCAGCAGTGAAGGACTAGCGGAGACCCAGTACTTC. Translated, it gives CASSEGLAETQYF.

The rearrangement joins TRBV7-6 to TRBJ2-3; TRBD1 matches at 11 bases. Germline loops: CDR1 SGHVS, CDR2 FNYEAQ. The CDR3 has 15 amino acids. The ends lost 4 bases at V and 6 bases at J; junction bases unmatched: 6. The CDR3 loop reads CASSSGGTGGDTQYF. CDR3 in DNA: TGTGCCAGCAGCTCCGGAGGGACAGGGGGGGATACGCAGTATTTT.

The J gene is TRBJ1-5, the V gene TRBV7-2, with D tentatively TRBD1 (6 bases). This CDR3 has 15 residues. Germline V gives CDR1 SGHTA, CDR2 FQGNSA. V lost 2 bases and J lost 6, with 14 bases in between. For the CDR3, the DNA is TGTGCCAGCAGCTTAAGCAGGGGTGGTAGTCAGCCCCAGCATTTT. Translating it yields CASSLSRGGSQPQHF.

The chain uses TRBV6-5 and TRBJ2-2; no definite D call. The CDR3 is made up of 14 amino acids. The V gene lost 6 bases and the J gene lost 0 bases, with 8 bases spanning the gap. Germline CDR1 MNHEY, CDR2 SVGAGI. As DNA, the CDR3 is TGTGCCAGCAGAGAGCTAGCGAACACCGGGGAGCTGTTTTTT. Protein sequence: CASRELANTGELFF.

The sample holds one count of this clone. This likely comes from a read error, as the CDR3 has no conserved phenylalanine or tryptophan at its end. No DNA is shown, since the ends of the CDR3 on it are uncertain; the CDR3 is the one TCRdb lists. The rearrangement uses TRBV30 and TRBJ1-2. Both ends counted, the CDR3 spans 11 residues. Germline CDR1 and CDR2: GTSNPN and SVGIG (reference sequence). CDR3 sequence: CAWSVGGQGSL.

J is TRBJ1-2 and V is TRBV30, with a weak D call TRBD1 (5 bases). Trimming cost V 2 bases and J 1 base, with 8 bases left between them. This CDR3 is built from 13 residues. Germline CDR1 and CDR2: GTSNPN and SVGIG (reference sequence). In nucleotides, the CDR3 is TGTGCCTGGAGTCAGACAGTTAACTATGGCTACACCTTC. The encoded protein is CAWSQTVNYGYTF.

The V and J genes are TRBV25-1 and TRBJ2-1; 9 bases agree with TRBD2. CDR1 MGHDK and CDR2 SYGVNS come from the germline V gene. The CDR3 is 16 amino acids. V shed 2 bases, J shed 2 bases, and the junction held 4 bases outside the gene matches. In nucleotides, the CDR3 is TGTGCCAGCAGTGAAGAGACTAGCGGAACCTACAATGAGCAGTTCTTC. Translated: CASSEETSGTYNEQFF.

V usage is TRBV5-6 and J usage is TRBJ2-2; 10 positions agree with TRBD2. Losses at the gene ends were 4 bases for V and 1 base for J; bases not matched to a gene: 4. The length of the CDR3 is 16 residues. Germline loops: CDR1 SGHDT, CDR2 YYEEEE. This CDR3 is CASSRRTSGNTGELFF. In nucleotides, the CDR3 is TGTGCCAGCAGCCGGCGGACTAGCGGGAACACCGGGGAGCTGTTTTTT.

The genes are TRBV10-2 and TRBJ2-4; 7 bases are shared with TRBD1. The length of the CDR3 is 13 residues. Per the germline V gene, CDR1 is WSHSY and CDR2 is SAAADI. V was clipped by 6 bases and J by 7 bases; unmatched bases: 6. The CDR3 loop is CASRGTDQNIQYF. CDR3 nucleotides: TGCGCCAGCAGGGGGACAGATCAGAACATTCAGTACTTC.

The chain uses TRBV7-8 and TRBJ2-4; D unresolved. Trimming removed 8 bases from V and 1 base from J, with 6 bases in between. The CDR3 sequence is 12 residues long. The germline V gene has CDR1 SGHVS and CDR2 FQNEAQ. The CDR3 region has the DNA TGTGCCAGCTCTGGGGCCAAAAACATTCAGTACTTC. Its protein product is CASSGAKNIQYF.